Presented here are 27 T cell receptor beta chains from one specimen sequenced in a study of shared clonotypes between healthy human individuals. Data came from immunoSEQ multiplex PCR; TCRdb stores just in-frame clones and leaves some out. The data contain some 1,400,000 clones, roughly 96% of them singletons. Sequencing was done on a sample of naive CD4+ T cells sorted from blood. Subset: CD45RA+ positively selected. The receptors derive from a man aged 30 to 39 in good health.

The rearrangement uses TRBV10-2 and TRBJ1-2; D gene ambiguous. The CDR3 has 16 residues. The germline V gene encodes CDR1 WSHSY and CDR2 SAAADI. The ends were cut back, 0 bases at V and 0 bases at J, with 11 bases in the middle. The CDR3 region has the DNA TGCGCCAGCAGTGAGTCAAAGGGTCTCACTAACTATGGCTACACCTTC. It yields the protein CASSESKGLTNYGYTF.

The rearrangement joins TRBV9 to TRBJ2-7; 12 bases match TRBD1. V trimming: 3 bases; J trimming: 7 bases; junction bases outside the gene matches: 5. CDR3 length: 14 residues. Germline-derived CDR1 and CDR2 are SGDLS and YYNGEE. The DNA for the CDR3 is TGTGCCAGCAGCGGGGGACAGGGGGCGTGGGAGCAGTACTTC. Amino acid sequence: CASSGGQGAWEQYF.

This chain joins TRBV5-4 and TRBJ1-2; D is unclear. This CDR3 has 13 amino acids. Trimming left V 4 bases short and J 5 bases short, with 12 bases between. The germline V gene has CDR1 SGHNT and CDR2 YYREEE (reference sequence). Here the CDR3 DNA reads TGTGCCAGCAGCCCCCCATCAAAATATGGCTACACCTTC. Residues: CASSPPSKYGYTF.

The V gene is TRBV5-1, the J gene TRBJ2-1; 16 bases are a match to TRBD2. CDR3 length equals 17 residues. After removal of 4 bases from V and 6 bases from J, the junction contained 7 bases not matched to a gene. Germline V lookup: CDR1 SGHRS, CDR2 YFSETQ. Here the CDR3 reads CASSLGLAGGWSNEQFF. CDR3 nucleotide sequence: TGCGCCAGCAGCCTGGGACTAGCGGGAGGGTGGAGCAATGAGCAGTTCTTC.

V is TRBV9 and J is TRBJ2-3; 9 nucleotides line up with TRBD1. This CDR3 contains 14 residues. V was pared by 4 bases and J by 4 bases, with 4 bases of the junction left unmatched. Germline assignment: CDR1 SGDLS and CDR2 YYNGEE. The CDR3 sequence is CASSFGTGPDTQYF. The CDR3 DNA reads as TGTGCCAGCAGCTTCGGGACAGGGCCAGATACGCAGTATTTT. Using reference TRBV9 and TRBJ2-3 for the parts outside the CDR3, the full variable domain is DSGVTQTPKHLITATGQRVTLRCSPRSGDLSVYWYQQSLDQGLQFLIQYYNGEERAKGNILERFSAQQFPDLHSELNLSSLELGDSALYFCASSFGTGPDTQYFGPGTRLTVL.

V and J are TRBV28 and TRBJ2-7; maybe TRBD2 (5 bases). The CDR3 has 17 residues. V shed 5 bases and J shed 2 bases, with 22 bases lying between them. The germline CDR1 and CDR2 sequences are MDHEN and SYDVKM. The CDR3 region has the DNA TGTGCCAGCAGTCCTGGGCGGGTTTGGCGAACCCCCTACGAGCAGTACTTC. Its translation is CASSPGRVWRTPYEQYF.

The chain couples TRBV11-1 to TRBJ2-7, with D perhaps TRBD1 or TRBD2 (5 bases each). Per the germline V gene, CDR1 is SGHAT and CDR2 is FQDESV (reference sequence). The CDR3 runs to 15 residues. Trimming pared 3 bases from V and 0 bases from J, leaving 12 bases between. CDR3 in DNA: TGTGCCAGCAGCTTGGGGGACGCAGGCTCCTACGAGCAGTACTTC. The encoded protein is CASSLGDAGSYEQYF.

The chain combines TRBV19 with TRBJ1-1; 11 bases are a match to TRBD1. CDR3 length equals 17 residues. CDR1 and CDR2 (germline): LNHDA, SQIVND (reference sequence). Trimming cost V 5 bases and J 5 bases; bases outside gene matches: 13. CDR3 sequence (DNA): TGTGCCAGTAGTCCCCGGACAGGGGGCGCTGGCGTTACTGAAGCTTTCTTT. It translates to CASSPRTGGAGVTEAFF. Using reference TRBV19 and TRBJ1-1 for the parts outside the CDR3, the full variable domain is DGGITQSPKYLFRKEGQNVTLSCEQNLNHDAMYWYRQDPGQGLRLIYYSQIVNDFQKGDIAEGYSVSREKKESFPLTVTSAQKNPTAFYLCASSPRTGGAGVTEAFFGQGTRLTVV.

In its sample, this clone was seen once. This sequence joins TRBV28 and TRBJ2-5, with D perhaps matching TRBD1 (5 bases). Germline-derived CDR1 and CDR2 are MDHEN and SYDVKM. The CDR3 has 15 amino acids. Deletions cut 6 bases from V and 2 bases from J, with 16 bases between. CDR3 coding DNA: TGTGCCAGCAGGGGGCGCCGTTCGCCTCAAGAGACCCAGTACTTC. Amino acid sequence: CASRGRRSPQETQYF.

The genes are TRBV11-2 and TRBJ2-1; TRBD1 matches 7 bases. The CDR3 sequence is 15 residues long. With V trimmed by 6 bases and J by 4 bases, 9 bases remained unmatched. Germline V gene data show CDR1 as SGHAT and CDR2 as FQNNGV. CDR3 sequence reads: CASRAQGSFYNEQFF. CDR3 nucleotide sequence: TGTGCCAGCAGAGCACAGGGGTCTTTTTACAATGAGCAGTTCTTC. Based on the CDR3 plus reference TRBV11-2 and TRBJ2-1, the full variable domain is EAGVAQSPRYKIIEKRQSVAFWCNPISGHATLYWYQQILGQGPKLLIQFQNNGVVDDSQLPKDRFSAERLKGVDSTLKIQPAKLEDSAVYLCASRAQGSFYNEQFFGPGTRLTVL.

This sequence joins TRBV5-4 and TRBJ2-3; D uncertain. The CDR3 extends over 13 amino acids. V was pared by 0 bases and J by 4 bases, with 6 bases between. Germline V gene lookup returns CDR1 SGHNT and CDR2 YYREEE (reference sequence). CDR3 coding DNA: TGTGCCAGCAGCTTGGTCGGATCAGATACGCAGTATTTT. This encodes CASSLVGSDTQYF.

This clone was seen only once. The CDR3 protein is CASRSGLTNTGELFF. The CDR3 nucleotides read TGTGCCAGCAGGAGTGGCCTGACGAACACCGGGGAGCTGTTTTTT. This chain connects TRBV9 to TRBJ2-2, with unresolved D. This CDR3 is built from 15 residues. Germline V gene sequence: CDR1 SGDLS, CDR2 YYNGEE. V was cut by 5 bases and J by 0 bases, with 11 bases left in between. The full variable domain, its missing parts supplied by reference TRBV9 and TRBJ2-2, is DSGVTQTPKHLITATGQRVTLRCSPRSGDLSVYWYQQSLDQGLQFLIQYYNGEERAKGNILERFSAQQFPDLHSELNLSSLELGDSALYFCASRSGLTNTGELFFGEGSRLTVL.

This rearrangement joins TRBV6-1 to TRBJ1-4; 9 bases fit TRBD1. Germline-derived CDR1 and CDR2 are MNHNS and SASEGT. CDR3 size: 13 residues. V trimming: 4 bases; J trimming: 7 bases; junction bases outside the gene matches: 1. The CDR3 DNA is TGTGCCAGCAGTGTGGACAGGGGTGAAAAACTGTTTTTT. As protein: CASSVDRGEKLFF.

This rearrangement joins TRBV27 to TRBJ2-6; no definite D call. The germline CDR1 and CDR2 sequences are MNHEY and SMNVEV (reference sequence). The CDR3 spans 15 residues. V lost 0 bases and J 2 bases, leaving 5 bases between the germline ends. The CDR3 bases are TGTGCCAGCAGTTTATCGTCCACTGGGGCCAACGTCCTGACTTTC. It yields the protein CASSLSSTGANVLTF.

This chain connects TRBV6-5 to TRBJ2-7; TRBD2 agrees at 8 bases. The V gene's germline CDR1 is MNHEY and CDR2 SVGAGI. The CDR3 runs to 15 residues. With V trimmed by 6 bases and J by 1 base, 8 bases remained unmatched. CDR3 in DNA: TGTGCCAGCAGGAGAGCGGGAGTTGGTTCCTACGAGCAGTACTTC. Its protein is CASRRAGVGSYEQYF.

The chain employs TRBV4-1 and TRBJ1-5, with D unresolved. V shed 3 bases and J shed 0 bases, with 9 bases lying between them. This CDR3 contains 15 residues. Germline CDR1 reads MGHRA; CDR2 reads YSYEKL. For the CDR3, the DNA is TGCGCCAGCAGCCAGGGCCCGTATAGCAATCAGCCCCAGCATTTT. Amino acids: CASSQGPYSNQPQHF.

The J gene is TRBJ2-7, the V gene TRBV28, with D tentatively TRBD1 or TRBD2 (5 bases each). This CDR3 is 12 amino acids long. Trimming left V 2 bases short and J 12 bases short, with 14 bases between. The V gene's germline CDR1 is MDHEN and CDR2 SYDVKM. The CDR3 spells CASSLKDGALYF. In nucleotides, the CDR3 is TGTGCCAGCAGTTTAAAGGACGGGGCGCTGTACTTC. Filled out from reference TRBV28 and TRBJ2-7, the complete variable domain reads DVKVTQSSRYLVKRTGEKVFLECVQDMDHENMFWYRQDPGLGLRLIYFSYDVKMKEKGDIPEGYSVSREKKERFSLILESASTNQTSMYLCASSLKDGALYFGPGTRLTVT.

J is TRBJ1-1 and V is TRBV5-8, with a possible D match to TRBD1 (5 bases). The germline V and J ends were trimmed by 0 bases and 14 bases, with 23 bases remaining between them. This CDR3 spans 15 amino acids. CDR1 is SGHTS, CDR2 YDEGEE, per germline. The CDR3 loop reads CASSLGKRDPLGGFF. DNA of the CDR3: TGTGCCAGCAGCTTGGGAAAACGGGACCCCCTAGGAGGCTTCTTT.

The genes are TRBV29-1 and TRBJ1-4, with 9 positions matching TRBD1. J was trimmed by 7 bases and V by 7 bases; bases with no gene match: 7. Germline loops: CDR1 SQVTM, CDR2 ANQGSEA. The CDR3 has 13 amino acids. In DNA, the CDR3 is TGCAGCGCCCGGGACAGGGTCCCTGAAAAACTGTTTTTT. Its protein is CSARDRVPEKLFF.

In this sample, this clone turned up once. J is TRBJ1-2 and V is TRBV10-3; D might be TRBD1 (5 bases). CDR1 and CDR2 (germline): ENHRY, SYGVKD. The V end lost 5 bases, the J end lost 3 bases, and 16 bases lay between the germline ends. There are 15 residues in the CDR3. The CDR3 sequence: CAISNSRRGDYGYTF. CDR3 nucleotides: TGTGCCATCAGTAATTCTCGGCGGGGCGACTATGGCTACACCTTC.

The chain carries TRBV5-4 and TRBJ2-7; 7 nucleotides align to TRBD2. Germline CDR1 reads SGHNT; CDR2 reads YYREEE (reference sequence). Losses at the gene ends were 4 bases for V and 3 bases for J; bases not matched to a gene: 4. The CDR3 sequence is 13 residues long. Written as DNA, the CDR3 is TGTGCCAGCAGCACCCGGGACTACTACGAGCAGTACTTC. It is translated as CASSTRDYYEQYF.

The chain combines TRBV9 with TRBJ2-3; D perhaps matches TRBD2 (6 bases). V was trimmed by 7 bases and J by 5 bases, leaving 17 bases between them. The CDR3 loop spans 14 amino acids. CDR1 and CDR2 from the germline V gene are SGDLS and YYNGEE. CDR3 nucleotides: TGTGCCAGCGGACTCCGGGAGCCGAAAGATACGCAGTATTTT. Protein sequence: CASGLREPKDTQYF.

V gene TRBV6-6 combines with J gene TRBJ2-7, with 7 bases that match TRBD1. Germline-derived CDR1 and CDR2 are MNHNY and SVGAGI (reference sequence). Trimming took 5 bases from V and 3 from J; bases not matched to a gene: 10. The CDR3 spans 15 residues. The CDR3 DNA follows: TGTGCCAGCAGTATAAGTAAGACAGGGATCTACGAGCAGTACTTC. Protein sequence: CASSISKTGIYEQYF.

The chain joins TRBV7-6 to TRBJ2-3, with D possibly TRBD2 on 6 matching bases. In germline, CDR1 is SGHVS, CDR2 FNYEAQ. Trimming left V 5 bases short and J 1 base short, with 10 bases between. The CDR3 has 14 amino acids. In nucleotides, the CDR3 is TGTGCCAGCAGCACGGGACTCGGCACAGATACGCAGTATTTT. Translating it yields CASSTGLGTDTQYF.

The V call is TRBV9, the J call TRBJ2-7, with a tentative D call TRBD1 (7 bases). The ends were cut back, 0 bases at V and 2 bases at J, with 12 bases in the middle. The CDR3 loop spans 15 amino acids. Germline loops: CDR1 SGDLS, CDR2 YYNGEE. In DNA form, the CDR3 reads TGTGCCAGCAGCGTAGACGGAGGGGGCACCTACGAGCAGTACTTC. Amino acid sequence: CASSVDGGGTYEQYF.

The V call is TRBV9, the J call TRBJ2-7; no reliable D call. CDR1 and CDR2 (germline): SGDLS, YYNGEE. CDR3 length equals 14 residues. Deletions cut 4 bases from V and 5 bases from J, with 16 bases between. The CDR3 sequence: CASSPGMPLNEQYF. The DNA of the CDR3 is TGTGCCAGCAGCCCGGGTATGCCGCTTAACGAGCAGTACTTC.

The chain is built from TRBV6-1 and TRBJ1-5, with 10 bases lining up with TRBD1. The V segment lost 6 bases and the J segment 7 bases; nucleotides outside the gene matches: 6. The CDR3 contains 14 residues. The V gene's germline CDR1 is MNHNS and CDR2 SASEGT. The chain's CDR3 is CASSRTGGIQPQHF. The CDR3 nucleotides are TGTGCCAGCAGCCGGACAGGGGGAATCCAGCCCCAGCATTTT.